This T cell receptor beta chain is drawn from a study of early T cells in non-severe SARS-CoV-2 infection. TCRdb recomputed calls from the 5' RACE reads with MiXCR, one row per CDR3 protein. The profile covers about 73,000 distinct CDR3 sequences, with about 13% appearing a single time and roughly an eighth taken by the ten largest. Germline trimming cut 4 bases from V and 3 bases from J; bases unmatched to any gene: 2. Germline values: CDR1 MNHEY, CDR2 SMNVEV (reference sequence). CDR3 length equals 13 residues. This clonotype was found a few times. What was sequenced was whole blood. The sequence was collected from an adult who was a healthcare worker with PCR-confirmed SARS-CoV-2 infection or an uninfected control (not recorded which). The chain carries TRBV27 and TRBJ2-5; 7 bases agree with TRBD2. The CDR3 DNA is TGTGCCAGCAGTTCCGCGGGGGAAGAGACCCAGTACTTC. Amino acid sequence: CASSSAGEETQYF.